A single sample gave rise to the 30 T cell receptor beta chains below, sequenced in a study of cytomegalovirus exposure and HLA in healthy donors. This PCR relied on a set of 60 Vbeta primers and 13 Jbeta primers. Sequenced by immunoSEQ multiplex PCR; TCRdb stores in-frame clones only, minus some. The table includes more than 90,000 clones, under 80% detected once. The sample taken for sequencing was PBMCs. These receptors were obtained from a human donor in good health.

This chain uses TRBV2 with TRBJ1-3; 8 bases map to TRBD1. This CDR3 spans 16 amino acids. Trimming removed 4 bases from V and 2 bases from J; junction bases left unmatched: 7. Looked up from germline, CDR1 is SNHLY and CDR2 is FYNNEI. CDR3 protein: CASSAVKTGAGNTIYF. The CDR3 DNA reads TGTGCCAGCAGTGCCGTAAAGACAGGGGCTGGAAACACCATATATTTT.

The chain has TRBV5-1 and TRBJ2-5, with 11 bases identical to TRBD2. The CDR3 is made up of 18 amino acids. The ends lost 0 bases at V and 2 bases at J; junction bases unmatched: 9. The germline gives CDR1 SGHRS, CDR2 YFSETQ. CDR3 region: CASSLGGLLAGGQETQYF. In DNA form, the CDR3 reads TGCGCCAGCAGCTTGGGGGGGCTGCTAGCGGGGGGACAAGAGACCCAGTACTTC.

This chain connects TRBV29-1 to TRBJ2-1; TRBD1 matches at 8 bases. This CDR3 region has 14 residues. V lost 1 base and J lost 1; bases outside the gene matches: 0. From germline, CDR1 is SQVTM and CDR2 ANQGSEA. The CDR3 DNA follows: TGCAGCGTTGAAGGACAGGGGTCCTACAATGAGCAGTTCTTC. As protein: CSVEGQGSYNEQFF.

This chain joins TRBV11-2 and TRBJ2-5; no definite D call. CDR1 and CDR2 (germline): SGHAT, FQNNGV. V dropped 1 base and J dropped 5 bases, with 5 bases sitting between them. There are 12 residues in the CDR3. The CDR3 DNA sequence: TGTGCCAGCAGCTTAGCTGTGGAGACCCAGTACTTC. Amino acid sequence: CASSLAVETQYF.

V and J are TRBV19 and TRBJ1-5, with D possibly matching TRBD1 (5 bases). The CDR3 runs 15 residues. Germline loops: CDR1 LNHDA, CDR2 SQIVND (reference sequence). Trimming took 7 bases from V and 0 from J, leaving 13 bases between them. The CDR3 DNA sequence: TGTGCCAGTACCATGACAGATAATAGCAATCAGCCCCAGCATTTT. Translation gives CASTMTDNSNQPQHF.

CDR3 protein: CASGLSTETQYF. CDR3 DNA: TGTGCCAGCGGCCTTAGCACGGAGACCCAGTACTTC. V is TRBV2 and J is TRBJ2-5; D not resolved. Trimming took off 8 bases at V and 5 bases at J, with 12 bases between the two ends. Germline CDR1 and CDR2: SNHLY and FYNNEI. The CDR3 length is 12 residues.

This chain links TRBV6-6 with TRBJ1-2; D may be TRBD1 (5 bases). V was shortened by 2 bases and J by 8 bases, with 12 bases between the two germline ends. The CDR3 is made up of 13 amino acids. The germline V gene encodes CDR1 MNHNY and CDR2 SVGAGI (reference sequence). CDR3 DNA: TGTGCCAGCAGTTACGGGGGGTCCGTAGGCTACACCTTC. Its protein product is CASSYGGSVGYTF.

The rearrangement links TRBV6-1 to TRBJ1-2; D remains ambiguous. From germline, CDR1 is MNHNS and CDR2 SASEGT. This CDR3 comprises 13 residues. The ends were cut back, 3 bases at V and 8 bases at J, with 13 bases in the middle. CDR3 coding DNA: TGTGCCAGCAGTGAGGGCACAACACCGGGCTACACCTTC. The encoded protein is CASSEGTTPGYTF.

The chain uses TRBV18 and TRBJ2-3, with 7 positions matching TRBD1. Germline V gene data show CDR1 as KGHSH and CDR2 as LQKENI. The CDR3 loop spans 14 amino acids. V shed 4 bases and J 4 bases; nucleotides not matched to a gene: 5. The CDR3 sequence: CASSLGQDPDTQYF. The CDR3 region has the DNA TGTGCCAGCTCACTCGGACAGGACCCAGATACGCAGTATTTT.

This clone was seen only a few times. The V and J genes are TRBV27 and TRBJ1-2, with 7 nucleotides matching TRBD1. V gave up 6 bases and J gave up 5 bases; unmatched junction bases: 6. CDR1 is MNHEY, CDR2 SMNVEV, per germline (reference sequence). The CDR3 is made up of 13 amino acids. CDR3 DNA: TGTGCCAGCAGACCCCAGGGGGAATATGGCTACACCTTC. It encodes CASRPQGEYGYTF.

The CDR3 loop is CASSSYSPNQPQHF. DNA for the CDR3: TGTGCCAGCAGTAGTTACAGCCCCAATCAGCCCCAGCATTTT. The V and J genes are TRBV5-6 and TRBJ1-5; the D is unclear. Looked up from germline, CDR1 is SGHDT and CDR2 is YYEEEE. CDR3 length equals 14 residues. Deletions cut 5 bases from V and 3 bases from J, with 12 bases between.

The chain is built from TRBV7-2 and TRBJ1-2; D call uncertain. V dropped 4 bases and J dropped 4 bases, with 7 bases sitting between them. The CDR3 covers 12 residues. Germline assignment: CDR1 SGHTA and CDR2 FQGNSA. For the CDR3, the DNA is TGTGCCAGCAGCTATGTCAGCTATGGCTACACCTTC. It translates to CASSYVSYGYTF.

V is TRBV29-1 and J is TRBJ1-2, with D unresolved. The CDR3 is 11 residues long. V shed 5 bases and J shed 4 bases, with 8 bases lying between them. Germline V gene data show CDR1 as SQVTM and CDR2 as ANQGSEA. The CDR3 spells CSVRRGYGYTF. The CDR3 region has the DNA TGCAGCGTTCGACGGGGCTATGGCTACACCTTC.

This rearrangement joins TRBV4-2 to TRBJ2-2, with 10 nucleotides matching TRBD2. J gave up 3 bases and V 2 bases, and 6 bases lay outside the gene matches. CDR1 is LGHNA, CDR2 YNFKEQ, per germline. The CDR3 is made up of 17 amino acids. The CDR3 loop reads CASSQLSGGADTGELFF. CDR3 bases: TGTGCCAGCAGCCAACTCAGCGGGGGGGCCGACACCGGGGAGCTGTTTTTT.

The chain has TRBV23-1 and TRBJ2-7; 12 nucleotides line up with TRBD1. TRBV23-1 is an ORF; its function is uncertain. After removal of 11 bases from V and 6 bases from J, the junction contained 11 bases not matched to a gene. The CDR3 runs to 14 residues. The chain's CDR3 is CASPSRDRGREQYF. DNA of the CDR3: TGCGCCTCGCCCTCGCGGGACAGGGGGCGCGAGCAGTACTTC.

This rearrangement joins TRBV19 to TRBJ2-4; 8 nucleotides match TRBD1. J lost 6 bases, V lost 1 base, and 17 bases had no gene match. Germline CDR1 is LNHDA and CDR2 is SQIVND (reference sequence). The CDR3 spans 19 residues. The CDR3 spells CASSIGLNSQGALANIQYF. The CDR3 DNA is TGTGCCAGTAGTATAGGTCTTAATAGCCAGGGGGCGCTGGCAAACATTCAGTACTTC.

This clone was counted once. The chain is built from TRBV6-4 and TRBJ2-1; 9 positions agree with TRBD2. The length of the CDR3 is 17 residues. The V gene end was trimmed by 4 bases and the J gene end by 5 bases; junction bases not matched to a gene: 12. Germline V lookup: CDR1 MRHNA, CDR2 SNTAGT. CDR3 sequence reads: CASSAHISGGLNNEQFF. The CDR3 nucleotides are TGTGCCAGCAGTGCGCACATTAGCGGGGGACTAAACAATGAGCAGTTCTTC.

The chain employs TRBV5-4 and TRBJ2-5, with a tentative D call TRBD1 (6 bases). Trimming shortened V by 4 bases and J by 6 bases, and 13 bases separated the two germline ends. Germline loops: CDR1 SGHNT, CDR2 YYREEE (reference sequence). The length of the CDR3 is 13 residues. The CDR3 DNA reads TGTGCCAGCAGCCTACAGGGCCCCCAGACCCAGTACTTC. Its translation: CASSLQGPQTQYF.

V and J are TRBV27 and TRBJ2-7; 7 positions match TRBD1. The germline V gene encodes CDR1 MNHEY and CDR2 SMNVEV (reference sequence). Trimming removed 1 base from V and 3 bases from J; junction bases left unmatched: 12. This CDR3 is built from 17 residues. The CDR3 region is CASSLLAPGQQDYEQYF. DNA for the CDR3: TGTGCCAGCAGTTTATTAGCCCCGGGACAGCAAGACTACGAGCAGTACTTC.

Only a few counts were recorded for this clone. The chain recombines TRBV7-8 with TRBJ2-2, with 7 bases lining up with TRBD1. Losses at the gene ends were 2 bases for V and 2 bases for J; bases not matched to a gene: 2. CDR3 length: 15 amino acids. Germline V gene sequence: CDR1 SGHVS, CDR2 FQNEAQ. CDR3 loop: CASSLWDRNTGELFF. CDR3 in DNA: TGTGCCAGCAGCTTATGGGACAGAAACACCGGGGAGCTGTTTTTT.

The chain carries TRBV5-6 and TRBJ2-1; 11 bases match TRBD1. The CDR3 has 18 residues. Germline trimming cut 0 bases from V and 6 bases from J; bases unmatched to any gene: 11. Germline assignment: CDR1 SGHDT and CDR2 YYEEEE. CDR3 DNA sequence: TGTGCCAGCAGCTTGGTCCGGCGGACAGGGGGCCGAGGCAATGAGCAGTTCTTC. The encoded protein is CASSLVRRTGGRGNEQFF. The full variable domain, with the rest looked up from reference TRBV5-6 and TRBJ2-1, is DAGVTQSPTHLIKTRGQQVTLRCSPKSGHDTVSWYQQALGQGPQFIFQYYEEEERQRGNFPDRFSGHQFPNYSSELNVNALLLGDSALYLCASSLVRRTGGRGNEQFFGPGTRLTVL.

This clone has just one count. The chain recombines TRBV7-8 with TRBJ2-7; 11 bases are a match to TRBD2. Germline assignment: CDR1 SGHVS and CDR2 FQNEAQ. This CDR3 contains 18 residues. The trim removed 5 bases at V and 3 bases at J, leaving 15 bases unmatched. CDR3 sequence: CASSRSRSSGRAGYEQYF. CDR3 in DNA: TGTGCCAGCAGCCGAAGCCGTAGTAGCGGGAGGGCTGGCTACGAGCAGTACTTC.

The chain has TRBV12-5 and TRBJ1-1; maybe TRBD1 (5 bases). Germline assignment: CDR1 LGHNT and CDR2 FRNRAP. This CDR3 spans 13 amino acids. The germline V and J ends were trimmed by 8 bases and 0 bases, with 10 bases remaining between them. The CDR3 DNA is TGTGCTAGTACCCGACAGATGAACACTGAAGCTTTCTTT. Residues: CASTRQMNTEAFF.

V is TRBV10-2 and J is TRBJ1-3; TRBD1 matches at 8 bases. The CDR3 has 15 amino acids. J lost 4 bases, V lost 4 bases, and 6 bases had no gene match. Germline V CDR1 and CDR2: WSHSY, SAAADI. DNA for the CDR3: TGCGCCAGCAGTGTCTCAGGGGGCCGAGGAAACACCATATATTTT. Protein: CASSVSGGRGNTIYF.

This rearrangement joins TRBV19 to TRBJ1-2; 10 nucleotides match TRBD1. This CDR3 contains 17 residues. In germline, CDR1 is LNHDA, CDR2 SQIVND (reference sequence). Trimming took 3 bases from V and 8 from J; bases not matched to a gene: 15. The CDR3 is CASSIRTGGRGLYGYTF. The CDR3 DNA reads TGTGCCAGTAGTATCCGGACAGGGGGTAGGGGGTTATACGGCTACACCTTC.

This sequence joins TRBV5-5 and TRBJ1-1, with 7 positions matching TRBD1. Germline CDR1 reads SGHKS; CDR2 reads YYEKEE (reference sequence). The V segment lost 1 base and the J segment 0 bases; nucleotides outside the gene matches: 9. The CDR3 is made up of 17 amino acids. For the CDR3, the DNA is TGTGCCAGCAGCTTGTCCGGGACAGTTATTTTGAACACTGAAGCTTTCTTT. Protein product: CASSLSGTVILNTEAFF.

The rearrangement uses TRBV6-5 and TRBJ1-5, with 7 bases aligning to TRBD1. The CDR3 sequence is 14 residues long. V was clipped by 5 bases and J by 5 bases; unmatched bases: 6. Looked up from germline, CDR1 is MNHEY and CDR2 is SVGAGI. The DNA for the CDR3 is TGTGCCAGCAGTGTTAGGACAGGAGATCAGCCCCAGCATTTT. This codes for CASSVRTGDQPQHF.

This clone showed up just once. The chain links TRBV29-1 to TRBJ1-2; 9 bases match TRBD1. Trimming at V came to 8 bases and at J to 2 bases, leaving 3 bases not matched to a gene. Germline V gene sequence: CDR1 SQVTM, CDR2 ANQGSEA. This CDR3 has 12 amino acids. The CDR3 DNA is TGCAGCTTCGACAGGGGGAACTATGGCTACACCTTC. Translating gives CSFDRGNYGYTF.

The chain joins TRBV6-1 to TRBJ1-2, with D uncertain. Germline CDR1 reads MNHNS; CDR2 reads SASEGT. The ends were cut back, 4 bases at V and 0 bases at J, with 9 bases in the middle. The CDR3 has 14 amino acids. CDR3 in amino acids: CASSAGPANYGYTF. The CDR3, as DNA: TGTGCCAGCAGTGCAGGCCCGGCTAACTATGGCTACACCTTC.

The chain is built from TRBV19 and TRBJ1-1; D ambiguous. From germline, CDR1 is LNHDA and CDR2 SQIVND (reference sequence). Trimming cost V 3 bases and J 3 bases, with 11 bases left between them. The CDR3 runs to 14 residues. Written as DNA, the CDR3 is TGTGCCAGTAGTATCGGGTGGCGGGACACTGAAGCTTTCTTT. The encoded protein is CASSIGWRDTEAFF.